This T cell receptor (beta chain) was captured in a study of neurological immune-mediated disorders. Germline-derived CDR1 and CDR2 are MGHDK and SYGVNS. This CDR3 comprises 15 residues. V lost 7 bases to trimming and J lost 12 bases, with 25 bases between them. Study outcomes and limitations: Phylogenetic grouping assigned the repertoires of 18 of 34 multiple sclerosis patients to a single related-CDR3 cluster, which may represent a signature. The multiple sclerosis repertoire cluster had no association with any clinical or MRI feature.

For this clonotype: As yet, its antigen is unknown.

TCRdb reanalysed the 5' RACE reads using MiXCR and keeps one entry per CDR3 protein. The sample lists 50,000 to 80,000 distinct CDR3 sequences, 3.4% seen once, with about 4% in the top ten. The receptor comes from a man aged 40-49 years with multiple sclerosis. This chain joins TRBV25-1 and TRBJ1-3; perhaps TRBD1 as D (6 bases). Sequenced: PBMCs. CDR3 region: CASIEGGVGGKNIYF. The CDR3 bases are TGTGCCAGCATAGAGGGGGGTGTGGGTGGAAAAAACATATATTTT.